This T cell receptor beta chain was documented in a study of early T cells in non-severe SARS-CoV-2 infection. Looking at the study overall: Whole-blood bulk RNA, unsorted, was sequenced, and chains were unpaired.

Of note for this clonotype: The antigen is not known.

Study-wide findings and caveats: VDJdb matching skewed toward anti-spike CD8 responses, missing private and CD4 specificities.

Researchers tagged individual cDNA molecules with unique molecular identifiers. TCRdb reprocessed the 5' RACE reads via MiXCR and lists one record per CDR3 protein. This table has around 35,000 distinct CDR3 sequences, 5% to 6.5% appearing once. V lost 7 bases, J lost 3 bases, and 15 bases stayed unmatched. Germline values: CDR1 MNHNY, CDR2 SVGAGI (reference sequence). This CDR3 contains 16 residues. Sequenced sample: whole blood. The chain recombines TRBV6-6 with TRBJ2-7; 7 nucleotides align to TRBD1. This TCR was sampled from an adult who was a healthcare worker with PCR-confirmed SARS-CoV-2 infection or an uninfected control (not recorded which). The CDR3 region is CASTPWGQSESYEQYF. The DNA for the CDR3 is TGTGCCAGCACCCCCTGGGGACAGTCAGAAAGCTACGAGCAGTACTTC.